The rows below give T cell receptor beta chains drawn from one sample of a study of OX40 agonist ivuxolimab in advanced cancers. Here immunoSEQ multiplex PCR was the method, and the copy in TCRdb shows in-frame clones only, minus some. The sample holds approximately 67,000 clones, more than 75% seen once. Sequenced material: CD4+ or CD8+ T cells sorted from blood, taken in a trial of the OX40 agonist ivuxolimab. The source is an adult with an advanced solid tumor such as melanoma, head and neck, liver or kidney cancer. The CDR3 runs from the conserved cysteine through the conserved F or W. D genes are given only for firm matches. Where a row states a size, it is once, few, many or the class of an expanded clone; other rows omit it.

j_gene,v_gene,d_gene,abundance,CDR3nt,CDR3aa
TRBJ2-5,TRBV7-8,.,.,TGTGCCAGCCGGGTCCGGCAAGAGACCCAGTACTTC,CASRVRQETQYF
TRBJ2-3,TRBV5-4,.,.,TGTGCCAGCAGCATCGACAGGAGCACAGATACGCAGTATTTT,CASSIDRSTDTQYF
TRBJ1-1,TRBV5-1,.,.,TGCGCCAGCAGCTTGATCCAGGGAGCGAACACTGAAGCTTTCTTT,CASSLIQGANTEAFF
TRBJ1-5,TRBV4-2,TRBD1,.,TGTGCCAGCAGCCCACAAACATGGACAGGGGAAGACAATCAGCCCCAGCATTTT,CASSPQTWTGEDNQPQHF
TRBJ2-5,TRBV6-1,TRBD2,.,TGTGCCAGCAGTGAAAGAGTTAGCGGGGGGATTGGGGAGACCCAGTACTTC,CASSERVSGGIGETQYF
TRBJ2-1,TRBV10-1,.,.,TGCGCCAGCAGTGACGGGTTTGAGCAGTTCTTC,CASSDGFEQFF
TRBJ2-7,TRBV15,TRBD1,.,TGTGCCACCAGCAGCAGGGACAGCTACGAGCAGTACTTC,CATSSRDSYEQYF
TRBJ2-5,TRBV21-1,.,.,TGTGCCAGCAGCCTATGGACAGGGCTCCAAGAGACCCAGTACTTC,CASSLWTGLQETQYF
TRBJ2-7,TRBV28,.,few,TGTGCCAGCAATCCCGGGACCCTGAGCTCCTACGAGCAGTACTTC,CASNPGTLSSYEQYF
TRBJ1-2,TRBV2,.,.,TGTGCCAGCACCGACGGAAGGGGGAATGGCTACACCTTC,CASTDGRGNGYTF
TRBJ2-5,TRBV18,TRBD1,.,TGTGCCAGCTCACCAAACAAGGGGGCAGAGGAGACCCAGTACTTC,CASSPNKGAEETQYF
TRBJ2-7,TRBV7-2,.,.,TGTGCCAGCAGCCTAAACAAAGGCGAGCAGTACTTC,CASSLNKGEQYF
TRBJ2-1,TRBV7-6,TRBD2,once,TGTGCCAGCAGCTTAAGTCTAGCGGAGTACAATGAGCAGTTCTTC,CASSLSLAEYNEQFF
TRBJ2-7,TRBV14,.,.,TGTGCCAGCAGCCAAGGGCCTGGATCGCTTTACGAGCAGTACTTC,CASSQGPGSLYEQYF
TRBJ2-7,TRBV7-2,TRBD2,.,TGTGCCAGCAGCCGGACTAGCGGGAGGGTAGGCGCTTACGAGCAGTACTTC,CASSRTSGRVGAYEQYF
TRBJ1-6,TRBV4-3,.,.,TGCGCCAGCAGCCAAGATTTCGCTTCACCCCTCCACTTT,CASSQDFASPLHF
TRBJ2-7,TRBV5-6,TRBD1,.,TGTGCCAGCAGCTGGACAGGCTCCTACGAGCAGTACTTC,CASSWTGSYEQYF
TRBJ2-3,TRBV7-2,.,once,TGTGCCAGCAGCCCTCGGCCCACAGATACGCAGTATTTT,CASSPRPTDTQYF
TRBJ1-1,TRBV6-6,TRBD1,.,TGTGCCAGCAGTTACCCCCCTGGACAGGGCACTGAAGCTTTCTTT,CASSYPPGQGTEAFF
TRBJ2-3,TRBV29-1,.,.,TGCAGCGTTGATAGTGTCCTCACAGATACGCAGTATTTT,CSVDSVLTDTQYF
TRBJ1-1,TRBV18,.,.,TGTGCCAGCTCACCCTCGTCCGGGGTTCCTGAAGCTTTCTTT,CASSPSSGVPEAFF
TRBJ1-5,TRBV28,.,.,TGTGCCAGCAGTCCTCGGCTTTCTTACAGAGCTCTTTTGATGCCCCAGCATTTT,CASSPRLSYRALLMPQHF
TRBJ2-7,TRBV28,TRBD2,.,TGTGCCAGCAGTGGAGCCGACATCGGACTAGCGGGAGTTGGGGAGCAGTACTTC,CASSGADIGLAGVGEQYF
TRBJ2-7,TRBV2,.,few,TGTGCCAGCAGTGAGGGAACCTACGAGCAGTACTTC,CASSEGTYEQYF
TRBJ2-2,TRBV7-3,TRBD2,few,TGTGCCAGCAGCCTCCCTGGACTAGCGGGAGCCGGGGAGCTGTTTTTT,CASSLPGLAGAGELFF
TRBJ1-1,TRBV10-3,.,few,TGTGCCATCAGTGATGGAATCGTGAACACTGAAGCTTTCTTT,CAISDGIVNTEAFF
TRBJ2-1,TRBV5-1,TRBD1,.,TGCGCCAGCAGCCCCGGACAGGGTTGGAATGAGCAGTTCTTC,CASSPGQGWNEQFF
TRBJ1-4,TRBV6-6,TRBD1,.,TGTGCCAGCAGGACAGGGGGATGGTCTAATGAAAAACTGTTTTTT,CASRTGGWSNEKLFF
TRBJ2-5,TRBV5-8,.,.,TGTGCCAGCAGTCCCGGAGGGGCCCAGGAGACCCAGTACTTC,CASSPGGAQETQYF
TRBJ2-5,TRBV5-6,.,.,TGTGCCAGCAGCGTTACAGGGAGAGAGACCCAGTACTTC,CASSVTGRETQYF
TRBJ2-7,TRBV10-3,.,.,TGTGCCATCAGTGAGTCGTTGATTTCCTACGAGCAGTACTTC,CAISESLISYEQYF